This TCR beta chain originates from a study of T cells in Graves' hyperthyroidism and ophthalmopathy. Study overall: Peripheral blood samples were taken at initial diagnosis, prior to any treatment. General study findings and limits: Onset of ophthalmopathy came a median 6.5 months after the model predicted it. The majority of expanded thyroid clonotypes above 0.001 also appeared in blood. Ophthalmopathy could be told apart from stable hyperthyroidism with a 13 V-J model.

This clonotype was recorded a few times. Its target is unknown. From RNA transcripts, TCR beta CDR3 regions were amplified. Initially, a first-round RT-PCR of the TCR CDR3 employed the HTBI primer set. MiXCR was run by TCRdb on the multiplex PCR reads, yielding one entry per CDR3 protein. Of some 530,000 distinct CDR3 sequences in the sample, about 20% were seen once. Trimming cost V 0 bases and J 8 bases, with 14 bases left between them. Germline CDR1 and CDR2: GTSNPN and SVGIG (reference sequence). The CDR3 is made up of 14 amino acids. The material sequenced was blood. The chain is built from TRBV30 and TRBJ2-4; D tentatively reads TRBD1 or TRBD2 (5 bases each). This TCR was sampled from a woman between 65 and 79 years old with Graves' ophthalmopathy. CDR3 residues: CAWSVQPRGDIQYF. The CDR3 DNA reads as TGTGCCTGGAGTGTCCAACCCCGAGGGGACATTCAGTACTTC.